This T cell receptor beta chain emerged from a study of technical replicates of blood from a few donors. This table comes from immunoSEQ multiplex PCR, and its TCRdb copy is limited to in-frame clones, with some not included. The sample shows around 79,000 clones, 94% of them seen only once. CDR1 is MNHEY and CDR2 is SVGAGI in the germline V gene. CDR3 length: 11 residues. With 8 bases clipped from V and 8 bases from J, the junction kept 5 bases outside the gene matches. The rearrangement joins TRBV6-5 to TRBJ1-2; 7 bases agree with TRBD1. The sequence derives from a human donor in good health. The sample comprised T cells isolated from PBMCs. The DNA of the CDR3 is TGTGCCAGCTACAGGGGTTACGGCTACACCTTC. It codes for CASYRGYGYTF.